This TCR beta chain stems from a study of blood T cell repertoires in COVID-19. Study-level background: Samples representing acute and convalescent COVID-19 were sourced from the United States, Italy and Spain. Sources were T cells, B-cell-depleted T cells, or PBMCs; the material itself was cDNA or gDNA.

The CDR3 runs to 16 residues. Germline-derived CDR1 and CDR2 are LGHNA and YSLEER. Losses at the gene ends were 1 base for V and 3 bases for J; bases not matched to a gene: 6. As originally analysed: Using reference gene primer amplification, nucleated cell counts were estimated. TCRdb's table, derived via immunoSEQ multiplex PCR, lists solely in-frame clones and lacks some. V and J calls and clone size are as listed in that table; D and trimming were resolved from the DNA. The sample consists of about 92,000 clones, approximately 79% of them appearing once. The gene calls are TRBV4-3 and TRBJ2-3, with TRBD2 identical over 8 bases. Sequencing input: peripheral blood. This TCR was recovered from a woman older than 75 with active or convalescent COVID-19. This CDR3 is CASSQAGSGGTDTQYF. The CDR3 region has the DNA TGCGCCAGCAGCCAAGCGGGAAGCGGGGGAACAGATACGCAGTATTTT.